This T cell receptor beta chain was observed in a study of PD-1 blockade in classical Hodgkin lymphoma. Study overall: The patients were dosed with nivolumab 3 mg/kg, infused intravenously every 2 weeks.

Time point in this sample: cycle 4 day 1 (C4D1), after more than five weeks of nivolumab. Every patient experienced relapse after autologous stem cell transplantation, and brentuximab vedotin exposure varied. Assay: immunoSEQ multiplex PCR; the TCRdb copy retains only in-frame clones and omits some. The table lists over 6,500 clones, roughly 82% of them singletons. The study, taken as a whole, reports: Exclusion covered patients beginning nivolumab under 1 year post-ASCT.

As to this clone: Antigen: not known.

The CDR3 is made up of 18 amino acids. Trimming took off 6 bases at V and 0 bases at J, with 18 bases between the two ends. Germline V gene data show CDR1 as MDHEN and CDR2 as SYDVKM. Sample: peripheral blood mononuclear cells (PBMCs), taken before the fourth cycle of nivolumab. This clonotype originated in a human donor with classical Hodgkin lymphoma. The rearrangement uses TRBV28 and TRBJ1-6; tentatively, D is TRBD1 (6 bases). CDR3 nucleotide sequence: TGTGCCAGCAGCACCCTGACAGGAACTAGCTCCTATAATTCACCCCTCCACTTT. Protein sequence: CASSTLTGTSSYNSPLHF.